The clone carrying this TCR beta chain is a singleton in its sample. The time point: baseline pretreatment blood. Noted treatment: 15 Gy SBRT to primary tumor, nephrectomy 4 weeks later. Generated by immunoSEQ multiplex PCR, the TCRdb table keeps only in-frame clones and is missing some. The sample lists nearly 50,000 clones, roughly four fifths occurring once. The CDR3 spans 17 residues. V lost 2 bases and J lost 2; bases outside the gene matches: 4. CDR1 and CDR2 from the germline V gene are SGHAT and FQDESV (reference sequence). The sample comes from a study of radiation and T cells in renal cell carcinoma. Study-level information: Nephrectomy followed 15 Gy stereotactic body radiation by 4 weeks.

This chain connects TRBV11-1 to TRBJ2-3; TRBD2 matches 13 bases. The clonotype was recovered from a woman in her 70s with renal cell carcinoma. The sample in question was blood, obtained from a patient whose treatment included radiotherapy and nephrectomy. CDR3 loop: CASSLKLAGGLTDTQYF. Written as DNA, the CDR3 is TGTGCCAGCAGCTTAAAACTAGCGGGAGGGCTCACAGATACGCAGTATTTT.